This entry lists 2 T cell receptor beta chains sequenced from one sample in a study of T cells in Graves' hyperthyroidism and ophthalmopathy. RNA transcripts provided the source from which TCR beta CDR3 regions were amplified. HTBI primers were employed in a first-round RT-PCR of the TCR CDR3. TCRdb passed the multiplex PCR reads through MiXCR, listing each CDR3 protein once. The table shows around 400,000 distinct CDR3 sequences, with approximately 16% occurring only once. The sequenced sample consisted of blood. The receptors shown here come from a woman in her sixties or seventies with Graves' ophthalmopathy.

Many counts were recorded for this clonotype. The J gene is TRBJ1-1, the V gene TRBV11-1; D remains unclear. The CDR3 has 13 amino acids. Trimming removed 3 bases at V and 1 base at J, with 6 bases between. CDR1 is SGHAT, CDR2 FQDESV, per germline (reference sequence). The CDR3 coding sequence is TGTGCCAGCAGCTTTGCTGAGAACACTGAAGCTTTCTTT. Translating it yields CASSFAENTEAFF.

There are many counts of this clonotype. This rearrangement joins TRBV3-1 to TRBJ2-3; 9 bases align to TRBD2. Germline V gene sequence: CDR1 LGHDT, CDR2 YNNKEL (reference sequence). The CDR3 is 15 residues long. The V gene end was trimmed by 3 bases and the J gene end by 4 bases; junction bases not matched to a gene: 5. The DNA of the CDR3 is TGTGCCAGCAGCCAGCTAGCGGGGAAAGCAGATACGCAGTATTTT. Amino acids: CASSQLAGKADTQYF.